Below are 22 T cell receptor beta chains sequenced from a single sample in a study of patients and donors after allogeneic stem cell transplantation (dated by TCRdb to 2018 to 2021). Library method: RT-PCR. The sample was run on a NextSeq 550. In-frame beta chains were kept once TCRdb had trimmed the public reads at Q25 with fastp and called clones with MiXCR. One record per CDR3 amino acid sequence lists the most common genes and DNA. This sample gives some 880,000 distinct CDR3 sequences in total; 18% of them show up just once. The ten biggest clones cover around 5.5% of the sample. The sequenced material came from blood, either unsorted or a sorted T cell fraction (not recorded which). These receptors were collected from a human donor who was either an allogeneic HSCT recipient or a stem cell or donor lymphocyte infusion donor (not recorded which). It is not recorded whose cells these are; they may come from a transplant donor.

This clonotype was seen more than once but under ten times. The gene calls are TRBV4-1 and TRBJ1-4; D is ambiguous. This CDR3 has 16 amino acids. Germline V gives CDR1 MGHRA, CDR2 YSYEKL. V lost 0 bases to trimming and J lost 13 bases, with 21 bases between them. The CDR3 DNA follows: TGCGCCAGCAGCCAAGAAGGGAGGTGGGAAGGCGGCGGACTGTTTTTT. Translation gives CASSQEGRWEGGGLFF.

There are many counts of this clonotype. The CDR3 loop is CASSQGLNTEAFF. For the CDR3, the DNA is TGTGCCAGCAGCCAGGGGTTGAACACTGAAGCTTTCTTT. J is TRBJ1-1 and V is TRBV3-1, with no clear D. Germline V gives CDR1 LGHDT, CDR2 YNNKEL (reference sequence). The V end was cut by 3 bases, the J end by 0 bases, with 5 bases between. CDR3 length equals 13 residues. The variable domain in full, with the rest retrieved from reference TRBV3-1 and TRBJ1-1, is DTAVSQTPKYLVTQMGNDKSIKCEQNLGHDTMYWYKQDSKKFLKIMFSYNNKELIINETVPNRFSPKSPDKAHLNLHINSLELGDSAVYFCASSQGLNTEAFFGQGTRLTVV.

The chain joins TRBV9 to TRBJ1-2; a weak D match, TRBD1 (5 bases). Germline V lookup: CDR1 SGDLS, CDR2 YYNGEE. Trimming left V 4 bases short and J 8 bases short, with 21 bases between. The CDR3 has 15 residues. CDR3 protein: CASSPREERGPGYTF. CDR3 in DNA: TGTGCCAGCAGCCCCAGAGAGGAGAGGGGACCCGGCTACACCTTC.

This clonotype came up a few times. J is TRBJ1-1 and V is TRBV2, with D perhaps TRBD1 (5 bases). V lost 7 bases and J lost 1, with 7 bases in between. The CDR3 is 12 residues long. Per the germline V gene, CDR1 is SNHLY and CDR2 is FYNNEI. CDR3 DNA: TGTGCCAGCACGACAGAGAACACTGAAGCTTTCTTT. As protein: CASTTENTEAFF.

The CDR3 is CSASPGLAGVGDTQYF. DNA for the CDR3: TGCAGTGCTAGCCCGGGACTAGCGGGAGTTGGGGATACGCAGTATTTT. This sequence joins TRBV20-1 and TRBJ2-3; 14 positions match TRBD2. The V gene's germline CDR1 is DFQATT and CDR2 SNEGSKA (reference sequence). The trim removed 3 bases at V and 6 bases at J, leaving 8 bases unmatched. The CDR3 contains 16 residues.

Only a few counts were recorded for this clonotype. This chain links TRBV5-1 with TRBJ2-5, with 9 bases lining up with TRBD2. CDR1 SGHRS and CDR2 YFSETQ come from the germline V gene. Germline trimming cut 0 bases from V and 5 bases from J; bases unmatched to any gene: 11. The CDR3 extends over 17 amino acids. CDR3 amino acids: CASSLVAGALLPETQYF. DNA of the CDR3: TGCGCCAGCAGCTTGGTAGCGGGGGCACTTCTCCCGGAGACCCAGTACTTC.

The V and J genes are TRBV12-3 or TRBV12-4 and TRBJ1-1; TRBD1 is a possible D gene (6 bases). This CDR3 contains 12 residues. The V gene lost 4 bases and the J gene lost 11 bases, with 14 bases spanning the gap. The CDR3: CASSYAQGGAFF. The CDR3 DNA reads as TGTGCCAGCAGTTACGCACAGGGTGGCGCTTTCTTT.

Worth noting for this clonotype: A much larger clonotype is one base distant, so this may be a read error. The J gene is TRBJ2-5, the V gene TRBV29-1; no reliable D call. The CDR3 runs 13 residues. The germline V and J ends were trimmed by 1 base and 5 bases, with 11 bases remaining between them. Germline values: CDR1 SQVTM, CDR2 ANQGSEA. Here the CDR3 DNA reads TGCAGCGTTGAAGTGGCAGTCGGTGAGACCCAGTACTTC. It encodes CSVEVAVGETQYF.

This clonotype was seen a few times. This sequence joins TRBV27 and TRBJ1-1; D unresolved. Germline V lookup: CDR1 MNHEY, CDR2 SMNVEV (reference sequence). CDR3 length: 13 amino acids. The V end lost 0 bases, the J end lost 7 bases, and 9 bases lay between the germline ends. The CDR3 DNA reads TGTGCCAGCAGTTTATCGCAGCGGAGTGAAGCTTTCTTT. It encodes CASSLSQRSEAFF.

CDR3 residues: CASSPQTGSFVYNTIYF. The CDR3 DNA sequence: TGTGCCAGCAGCCCCCAGACAGGGTCGTTTGTTTACAACACCATATATTTT. The chain links TRBV7-2 to TRBJ1-3; TRBD1 aligns across 7 bases. Germline values: CDR1 SGHTA, CDR2 FQGNSA. This CDR3 is built from 17 residues. Trimming removed 5 bases from V and 7 bases from J; junction bases left unmatched: 17.

The chain couples TRBV3-1 to TRBJ1-6; 7 nucleotides align to TRBD1. CDR3 size: 15 residues. CDR1 LGHDT and CDR2 YNNKEL come from the germline V gene (reference sequence). V shed 1 base and J 8 bases; nucleotides not matched to a gene: 5. DNA for the CDR3: TGTGCCAGCAGCCAAGTCGACAGGGAGGATTCACCCCTCCACTTT. It specifies CASSQVDREDSPLHF.

This clonotype was recorded many times. The chain couples TRBV12-3 or TRBV12-4 to TRBJ1-1; 9 positions match TRBD1. The V and J ends lost 4 bases and 0 bases, in that order; junction bases with no gene match: 15. The CDR3 has 19 residues. DNA for the CDR3: TGTGCCAGCAGTTACCTACGCCTCCGGACAGGGGACATGAACACTGAAGCTTTCTTT. Its translation: CASSYLRLRTGDMNTEAFF.

The V and J genes are TRBV7-9 and TRBJ2-7; 7 nucleotides align to TRBD1. The junction had 11 bases not matched to a gene; V was cut back by 3 bases and J by 3 bases. Germline V gene data show CDR1 as SEHNR and CDR2 as FQNEAQ (reference sequence). The length of the CDR3 is 16 residues. For the CDR3, the DNA is TGTGCCAGCAGCTTCCCCCCCCAGGGGGTCCTCTACGAGCAGTACTTC. Protein product: CASSFPPQGVLYEQYF.

The rearrangement joins TRBV10-3 to TRBJ2-5; no firm D call. Trimming shortened V by 4 bases and J by 5 bases, and 11 bases separated the two germline ends. CDR1 is ENHRY, CDR2 SYGVKD, per germline. The CDR3 consists of 13 residues. CDR3: CAISVKVGETQYF. The CDR3 coding sequence is TGTGCCATCAGTGTTAAAGTAGGTGAGACCCAGTACTTC.

This sequence joins TRBV4-2 and TRBJ1-2; 7 nucleotides line up with TRBD1. The CDR3 sequence is 16 residues long. CDR1 LGHNA and CDR2 YNFKEQ come from the germline V gene. Unmatched junction bases numbered 6, after V lost 1 base and J lost 1 base. The DNA of the CDR3 is TGTGCCAGCAGCCAAGCGAGGAGGGGGCTTAACTATGGCTACACCTTC. Its translation is CASSQARRGLNYGYTF.

The chain couples TRBV3-1 to TRBJ1-1; D remains unclear. This CDR3 spans 17 amino acids. The V end was cut by 0 bases, the J end by 1 base, with 15 bases between. The germline gives CDR1 LGHDT, CDR2 YNNKEL (reference sequence). CDR3 bases: TGTGCCAGCAGCCAAGAGGATAAGACGGGATCGAACACTGAAGCTTTCTTT. Amino acid sequence: CASSQEDKTGSNTEAFF.

This chain's CDR3 is CASIRSGNTIYF. The DNA for the CDR3 is TGTGCCAGCATTAGATCTGGAAACACCATATATTTT. The chain recombines TRBV6-5 with TRBJ1-3; no clear D gene. V shed 7 bases and J shed 1 base, with 5 bases lying between them. The CDR3 covers 12 residues. From germline, CDR1 is MNHEY and CDR2 SVGAGI.

This clonotype was recorded many times. This chain uses TRBV20-1 with TRBJ2-5; D not certain. This CDR3 is 14 amino acids long. The ends were cut back, 3 bases at V and 0 bases at J, with 11 bases in the middle. Germline assignment: CDR1 DFQATT and CDR2 SNEGSKA (reference sequence). CDR3 sequence reads: CSARPPEYQETQYF. CDR3 DNA: TGCAGTGCTAGGCCCCCAGAGTACCAAGAGACCCAGTACTTC.

The chain has TRBV7-7 and TRBJ2-1; 10 bases map to TRBD2. V was clipped by 4 bases and J by 7 bases; unmatched bases: 4. Germline values: CDR1 SSHAT, CDR2 FNYEAQ (reference sequence). This CDR3 region has 14 residues. The CDR3 loop reads CASSSSGSMNEQFF. DNA for the CDR3: TGTGCCAGCAGCTCTAGCGGGAGTATGAATGAGCAGTTCTTC.

The chain joins TRBV4-2 to TRBJ2-1, with D possibly TRBD2 on 6 matching bases. Germline V gene lookup returns CDR1 LGHNA and CDR2 YNFKEQ. V gave up 0 bases and J gave up 0 bases, with 12 bases separating them. This CDR3 has 17 residues. The CDR3 loop is CASSQEWDSRSYNEQFF. As DNA, the CDR3 is TGTGCCAGCAGCCAAGAATGGGACTCCCGCTCCTACAATGAGCAGTTCTTC.

This clonotype was observed a handful of times. V is TRBV20-1 and J is TRBJ2-5; possibly TRBD2 for D (6 bases). The CDR3 consists of 14 residues. Germline CDR1 and CDR2: DFQATT and SNEGSKA (reference sequence). The ends were cut back, 2 bases at V and 5 bases at J, with 15 bases in the middle. CDR3 loop: CSARTGLASETQYF. The CDR3 region has the DNA TGCAGTGCTAGAACGGGTCTAGCGTCGGAGACCCAGTACTTC.

The J gene is TRBJ2-7, the V gene TRBV2, with a possible D match to TRBD1 (6 bases). The CDR3 runs to 12 residues. The germline V gene encodes CDR1 SNHLY and CDR2 FYNNEI. V was cut by 6 bases and J by 6 bases, with 12 bases left in between. In DNA, the CDR3 is TGTGCCAGCAGCGAGGGACATACCGAGCAGTACTTC. As protein: CASSEGHTEQYF.